This T cell receptor (beta chain) was profiled in a study of CD8 T cells in ankylosing spondylitis. Points on this clonotype: Its antigen remains unknown.

Study-level findings and limits: From matched ankylosing spondylitis synovial fluid, disease-linked clones were reportedly recovered at significantly enriched levels. Seemingly distinctive of ankylosing spondylitis blood was a TCR beta motif formed by eight highly homologous variants. Within peripheral blood, clones linked to disease were CD8+ and relatively rare.

Quantitative 5'-RACE was performed with molecular barcodes, and it yielded the TCR beta libraries. Via MiXCR, TCRdb re-called the 5' RACE reads, giving one row per CDR3 protein. The profile shows around 39,000 distinct CDR3 sequences, around an eighth of them singletons. Sequences were obtained from synovial fluid, either unsorted or a sorted T cell fraction (not recorded which). This TCR came from a male donor with ankylosing spondylitis.

DNA of the CDR3: TGCGCCAGCAGCCGACGGTGGCCCCTGACGGATACGCAGTATTTT. Amino acids: CASSRRWPLTDTQYF. The V gene is TRBV4-3, the J gene TRBJ2-3; D is undetermined. Trimming took off 4 bases at V and 6 bases at J, with 17 bases between the two ends. CDR3 length equals 15 residues. Germline V gene data show CDR1 as LGHNA and CDR2 as YSLEER.